Each of the 20 T cell receptor beta chains below was sequenced from the same sample in a study of shared clonotypes between healthy human individuals. Clones were read by immunoSEQ multiplex PCR, and TCRdb kept only the in-frame ones, dropping some. The table lists 550,000 to 700,000 clones, more than 70% of them singletons. Sequencing input: memory CD4+ T cells sorted from blood. Specified subset: CD45RA-negative fraction. All receptors derive from a woman aged 30 to 39 in good health.

This clone showed up just a few times. The chain's CDR3 is CATSRDPLSGYEQYF. The CDR3 DNA sequence: TGTGCCACCAGCAGAGATCCTCTTTCCGGGTACGAGCAGTACTTC. The gene calls are TRBV15 and TRBJ2-7; no definite D call. Germline V gene data show CDR1 as LNHNV and CDR2 as YYDKDF (reference sequence). The germline V and J ends were trimmed by 0 bases and 4 bases, with 13 bases remaining between them. CDR3 length equals 15 residues. Full variable domain (outside the CDR3, taken from reference TRBV15 and TRBJ2-7): DAMVIQNPRYQVTQFGKPVTLSCSQTLNHNVMYWYQQKSSQAPKLLFHYYDKDFNNEADTPDNFQSRRPNTSFCFLDIRSPGLGDTAMYLCATSRDPLSGYEQYFGPGTRLTVT.

Here the CDR3 reads CAWKQGEVPGELFF. As DNA, the CDR3 is TGTGCCTGGAAACAGGGCGAGGTTCCCGGGGAGCTGTTTTTT. This rearrangement joins TRBV30 to TRBJ2-2, with D maybe TRBD1 (6 bases). The CDR3 length is 14 residues. Germline CDR1 is GTSNPN and CDR2 is SVGIG (reference sequence). The V and J ends lost 4 bases and 6 bases respectively, with 15 bases between them.

The CDR3, as DNA: TGTGCCACCAGCAGAGATAGCGGGGCTGGGGATCAGCCCCAGCATTTT. It encodes CATSRDSGAGDQPQHF. V usage is TRBV15 and J usage is TRBJ1-5; a weak D match, TRBD1 (5 bases). The CDR3 contains 16 residues. CDR1 is LNHNV, CDR2 YYDKDF, per germline (reference sequence). The ends were cut back, 0 bases at V and 5 bases at J, with 14 bases in the middle. Using reference TRBV15 and TRBJ1-5 for the parts outside the CDR3, the full variable domain is DAMVIQNPRYQVTQFGKPVTLSCSQTLNHNVMYWYQQKSSQAPKLLFHYYDKDFNNEADTPDNFQSRRPNTSFCFLDIRSPGLGDTAMYLCATSRDSGAGDQPQHFGDGTRLSIL.

The CDR3 reads CASSVAHRDETKNIQYF. CDR3 sequence (DNA): TGTGCCAGCAGCGTAGCTCACAGGGATGAGACCAAAAACATTCAGTACTTC. The genes are TRBV9 and TRBJ2-4, with D perhaps TRBD1 (6 bases). This CDR3 has 17 residues. Germline V gene lookup returns CDR1 SGDLS and CDR2 YYNGEE. V dropped 0 bases and J dropped 2 bases, with 15 bases sitting between them.

The gene calls are TRBV6-1 and TRBJ1-1; D call uncertain. The CDR3 runs 13 residues. V shed 5 bases and J shed 1 base, with 8 bases lying between them. Germline lookup yields CDR1 MNHNS and CDR2 SASEGT. The DNA of the CDR3 is TGTGCCAGCAGTTTCGAGGCGAACACTGAAGCTTTCTTT. This sequence encodes CASSFEANTEAFF.

The chain combines TRBV27 with TRBJ2-7; TRBD2 aligns across 12 bases. The junction had 5 bases not matched to a gene; V was cut back by 6 bases and J by 2 bases. Germline V gene data show CDR1 as MNHEY and CDR2 as SMNVEV (reference sequence). The CDR3 spans 15 residues. Here the CDR3 DNA reads TGTGCCAGCAGGCCACTAGCGGGAGGCCCCTACGAGCAGTACTTC. It yields the protein CASRPLAGGPYEQYF.

The chain joins TRBV7-2 to TRBJ2-1, with 8 bases that match TRBD2. The V segment lost 1 base and the J segment 3 bases; nucleotides outside the gene matches: 8. The germline gives CDR1 SGHTA, CDR2 FQGNSA. The CDR3 is 17 residues long. The CDR3 here is CASSLEAGEGGYNEQFF. The CDR3 DNA reads TGTGCCAGCAGCTTAGAAGCGGGAGAGGGGGGCTACAATGAGCAGTTCTTC.

In its sample, this clone was seen many times. The V gene is TRBV29-1, the J gene TRBJ1-1; D is perhaps TRBD1 (5 bases). The ends were cut back, 5 bases at V and 3 bases at J, with 22 bases in the middle. The germline V gene has CDR1 SQVTM and CDR2 ANQGSEA. The CDR3 sequence is 16 residues long. DNA of the CDR3: TGCAGCGTTACCCTTCGATTCCGGGGCATGGACACTGAAGCTTTCTTT. Residues: CSVTLRFRGMDTEAFF.

The chain has TRBV27 and TRBJ1-1; tentatively, D is TRBD1 (6 bases). The CDR3 consists of 18 residues. Trimming cost V 2 bases and J 4 bases, with 23 bases left between them. The V gene's germline CDR1 is MNHEY and CDR2 SMNVEV (reference sequence). The CDR3 here is CASSLKGTYGDMVTEAFF. CDR3 nucleotides: TGTGCCAGCAGTTTAAAAGGGACATATGGGGATATGGTCACTGAAGCTTTCTTT.

This chain joins TRBV5-6 and TRBJ2-1, with a tentative D call TRBD2 (5 bases). Per the germline V gene, CDR1 is SGHDT and CDR2 is YYEEEE. Trimming stripped 0 bases from V and 10 bases from J, with 11 bases between. CDR3 length: 13 amino acids. CDR3 residues: CASSLGAGKEQFF. CDR3 sequence (DNA): TGTGCCAGCAGCTTGGGGGCCGGGAAAGAGCAGTTCTTC.

The V and J genes are TRBV5-1 and TRBJ2-4; TRBD1 is a possible D gene (6 bases). CDR1 and CDR2 from the germline V gene are SGHRS and YFSETQ. Trimming cost V 0 bases and J 9 bases, with 16 bases left between them. The CDR3 totals 15 residues. The CDR3, as DNA: TGCGCCAGCAGCTTGGCCCTACAGGGAGACGGCATTCAGTACTTC. The encoded protein is CASSLALQGDGIQYF.

The chain joins TRBV11-2 to TRBJ2-3, with D possibly TRBD1 on 6 matching bases. V was clipped by 6 bases and J by 14 bases, with 24 bases between them. There are 14 residues in the CDR3. Germline V gene data show CDR1 as SGHAT and CDR2 as FQNNGV. The CDR3 sequence is CASRSLDTRGPLYF. CDR3 in DNA: TGTGCCAGCAGGAGCTTAGATACCAGGGGTCCTCTGTATTTT.

CDR3 DNA: TGCGCCAGCAGCCGTAATAGCGGTTTTTCCTACGAGCAGTACTTC. Translation gives CASSRNSGFSYEQYF. This chain joins TRBV5-1 and TRBJ2-7; D may be TRBD2 (6 bases). Germline V CDR1 and CDR2: SGHRS, YFSETQ. V gave up 4 bases and J gave up 1 base, with 15 bases separating them. This CDR3 has 15 residues.

The rearrangement joins TRBV7-2 to TRBJ2-7, with 10 bases matching TRBD2. Germline V gene data show CDR1 as SGHTA and CDR2 as FQGNSA. The CDR3 covers 16 residues. Trimming took 4 bases from V and 4 from J; bases not matched to a gene: 10. CDR3: CASSSQSGRVLYEQYF. As DNA, the CDR3 is TGTGCCAGCAGCTCCCAAAGCGGGAGGGTTTTGTACGAGCAGTACTTC. Supplemented by reference TRBV7-2 and TRBJ2-7, the full variable domain reads GAGVSQSPSNKVTEKGKDVELRCDPISGHTALYWYRQSLGQGLEFLIYFQGNSAPDKSGLPSDRFSAERTGGSVSTLTIQRTQQEDSAVYLCASSSQSGRVLYEQYFGPGTRLTVT.

The chain couples TRBV5-1 to TRBJ1-3, with D uncertain. CDR3 length equals 16 residues. The V and J ends lost 0 bases and 0 bases respectively, with 10 bases between them. CDR1 is SGHRS, CDR2 YFSETQ, per germline. The CDR3 is CASSLETTYSGNTIYF. CDR3 sequence (DNA): TGCGCCAGCAGCTTGGAAACTACCTACTCTGGAAACACCATATATTTT.

The chain joins TRBV13 to TRBJ2-3; maybe TRBD1 (6 bases). Trimming stripped 2 bases from V and 6 bases from J, with 12 bases between. Germline CDR1 PRHDT, CDR2 FYEKMQ (reference sequence). The length of the CDR3 is 14 residues. The CDR3 spells CASSLTLRGDTQYF. CDR3 bases: TGTGCCAGCAGCTTAACCCTCAGGGGCGATACGCAGTATTTT.

The J gene is TRBJ2-5, the V gene TRBV2, with 8 bases fitting TRBD2. This CDR3 comprises 16 residues. V trimming: 8 bases; J trimming: 2 bases; junction bases outside the gene matches: 13. Germline V gives CDR1 SNHLY, CDR2 FYNNEI. The CDR3 nucleotides are TGTGCCAGCCGTGGGCCACAGCGGGAGATACAAGAGACCCAGTACTTC. It specifies CASRGPQREIQETQYF.

The chain uses TRBV4-2 and TRBJ1-1, with 10 positions matching TRBD1. CDR1 and CDR2 from the germline V gene are LGHNA and YNFKEQ. The CDR3 loop spans 15 amino acids. V shed 0 bases and J 10 bases; nucleotides not matched to a gene: 8. CDR3 loop: CASSQERQGAWRAFF. The CDR3 DNA reads TGTGCCAGCAGCCAAGAACGACAGGGGGCATGGCGAGCTTTCTTT.

This sequence joins TRBV2 and TRBJ1-1, with unresolved D. The CDR3 extends over 14 amino acids. The germline V gene has CDR1 SNHLY and CDR2 FYNNEI. V shed 6 bases and J shed 4 bases, with 15 bases lying between them. CDR3 DNA sequence: TGTGCCAGCAGACCTCCGTGGGAAGCCACTGAAGCTTTCTTT. This codes for CASRPPWEATEAFF.

V usage is TRBV15 and J usage is TRBJ1-1; D gene uncertain. Germline V gene data show CDR1 as LNHNV and CDR2 as YYDKDF (reference sequence). The CDR3 covers 15 residues. Trimming pared 1 base from V and 0 bases from J, leaving 9 bases between. CDR3 region: CATSRGGSMNTEAFF. CDR3 DNA sequence: TGTGCCACCAGCAGAGGAGGCAGCATGAACACTGAAGCTTTCTTT. Supplemented by reference TRBV15 and TRBJ1-1, the full variable domain reads DAMVIQNPRYQVTQFGKPVTLSCSQTLNHNVMYWYQQKSSQAPKLLFHYYDKDFNNEADTPDNFQSRRPNTSFCFLDIRSPGLGDTAMYLCATSRGGSMNTEAFFGQGTRLTVV.